This T cell receptor beta chain came from a study of blood T cells in healthy people across ages. Whole-study findings and limits: Unsorted PBMC material precluded a definitive naive versus antigen-experienced comparison.

This clonotype was detected many times. Its antigen is not known. Combining a sample-barcoded 5' primer with a J-beta primer mix, a second PCR ran for roughly 6 to 12 cycles. TCRdb processed the 5' RACE reads anew with MiXCR; each CDR3 protein has one entry. The data show 650,000 to 1,000,000 distinct CDR3 sequences, more than 35% seen once. Trimming removed 2 bases from V and 2 bases from J; junction bases left unmatched: 0. CDR3 size: 13 residues. Germline V gene lookup returns CDR1 SQVTM and CDR2 ANQGSEA. The chain carries TRBV29-1 and TRBJ2-1; 7 bases match TRBD2. The sequence came from a man at least 80 years old in good health. Sequenced material: blood. The CDR3 spells CSVELAAYNEQFF. The CDR3 DNA reads TGCAGCGTTGAACTAGCGGCCTACAATGAGCAGTTCTTC.